This T cell receptor (beta chain) was observed in a study of blood T cell repertoires in COVID-19. Across the whole study: From the United States, Italy and Spain came samples of acute and convalescent COVID-19. T cells, B-cell-depleted T cells, or PBMCs supplied cDNA or gDNA.

As for this clone: Other DNA sequences in this specimen translate into the identical CDR3.

Germline CDR1 reads KGHSH; CDR2 reads LQKENI. The CDR3 is made up of 13 amino acids. V shed 6 bases, J shed 5 bases, and the junction held 6 bases outside the gene matches. The authors' processing: By means of reference gene primer amplification, nucleated cell counts were estimated. Sequenced by immunoSEQ multiplex PCR; TCRdb stores in-frame clones only, minus some. The DNA gave D and trimming, while V, J and clone size come from that table. Of tens of thousands of clones in the sample, 80% are singletons; the top ten hold roughly 19%. This clonotype originated in a human donor in a cohort sampled during active COVID-19. This rearrangement joins TRBV18 to TRBJ2-7; 8 bases match TRBD1. Sequences were obtained from peripheral blood. The CDR3 protein is CASSPGQGDEQYF. The CDR3 DNA sequence: TGTGCCAGCTCTCCAGGACAGGGCGACGAGCAGTACTTC.